Listed below are T cell receptor beta chains from one sample, sequenced in a study of sequential checkpoint blockade in melanoma. Sequencing was performed with immunoSEQ multiplex PCR; in TCRdb, only in-frame clones are kept and a portion is missing. The sample contains approximately 20,000 clones, 65% to 75% of which appear only once. Specimen: tumor tissue (inferred from file names), collected from a patient given nivolumab and ipilimumab in sequence. Receptor source: a human donor with melanoma. Each CDR3 is given with its conserved first and last residue. A D gene is named only where the DNA matches it firmly. Clone size appears in some rows only: once, few, many, or a class for an expanded clone.

v_gene	d_gene	j_gene	abundance	CDR3nt	CDR3aa
TRBV18	-	TRBJ1-1	-	TGTGCCAGCTCACCATCCTCTCAAGCAGGGGCGGATGCTTTCTTT	CASSPSSQAGADAFF
TRBV11-3	-	TRBJ2-3	-	TGTGCCAGCAGCTTGGACTTTGAGAGCACAGATACGCAGTATTTT	CASSLDFESTDTQYF
TRBV30	-	TRBJ1-4	few	TGTGCCTGGAGCCAGTCAGCTGAAAAACTGTTTTTT	CAWSQSAEKLFF
TRBV7-2	-	TRBJ1-2	-	TGTGCCAGCAGCTCGAGGGGGGATAGTGGCTACACCTTC	CASSSRGDSGYTF
TRBV28	-	TRBJ1-5	-	TGTGCCAGCAGTTTTCCGGGACTCTATAGCAATCAGCCCCAGCATTTT	CASSFPGLYSNQPQHF
TRBV30	TRBD1	TRBJ2-1	-	TGTGCCTCCGTCCCGGGACAGGGTTCGGGAGCTTACAATGAGCAGTTCTTC	CASVPGQGSGAYNEQFF
TRBV9	-	TRBJ1-2	-	TGTGCCAGCAGATTAGACGGTAGCTATGGCTACACCTTC	CASRLDGSYGYTF
TRBV12-5	TRBD1	TRBJ1-4	-	TGTGCCAGCGCCGGACAGGGGGCAGGTTTTGGAAAACTGTTTTTT	CASAGQGAGFGKLFF
TRBV19	-	TRBJ2-7	-	TGTGCCAGTAGTACCCTTAATTCCGCGACCCGCGAGCAGTACTTC	CASSTLNSATREQYF
TRBV6-8	-	TRBJ2-5	few	TGTGCCAGCAGTTACGGGGCGGAAGAGACCCAGTACTTC	CASSYGAEETQYF
TRBV1	-	TRBJ1-3	-	TGCGCCAGCAGCCAGGCGCCCCGCTCTGGAAACACCATATATTTT	CASSQAPRSGNTIYF
TRBV9	TRBD2	TRBJ2-1	-	TGTGCCAGCAGCTTTGGACTAGCGGGAGACTACAATGAGCAGTTCTTC	CASSFGLAGDYNEQFF
TRBV18	-	TRBJ2-3	once	TGTGCCAGCTCACCGGGGGTGGATACGCAGTATTTT	CASSPGVDTQYF
TRBV30	TRBD2	TRBJ2-1	once	TGTGCCTGGAGTTTAGCGGGGGCCTACAATGAGCAGTTCTTC	CAWSLAGAYNEQFF
TRBV19	TRBD2	TRBJ2-1	once	TGTGCCAGTAGTATACGCCTAGCGGGCAATGAGCAGTTCTTC	CASSIRLAGNEQFF
TRBV10-2	-	TRBJ1-5	-	TGCGCCAGCAGCCTTGACAGTGATCTGCCCCAGCATTTT	CASSLDSDLPQHF
TRBV18	TRBD1	TRBJ1-2	-	TGTGCCAGCTCACCGATTCGGCAGGGGGCTTCGTCCAACTATGGCTACACCTTC	CASSPIRQGASSNYGYTF
TRBV29-1	TRBD2	TRBJ2-5	-	TGCAGCGTTGAACCGACTAGCGGGGTGGAGACCCAGTACTTC	CSVEPTSGVETQYF
TRBV28	TRBD2	TRBJ2-2	-	TGTGCCAGCAGTTTTCCCCTAGCGGGAGTCACCGGGGAGCTGTTTTTT	CASSFPLAGVTGELFF
TRBV19	TRBD1	TRBJ1-2	-	TGTGCCAGTAGTTCCCAGGGGGGTGACAGTAACTATGGCTACACCTTC	CASSSQGGDSNYGYTF
TRBV28	-	TRBJ1-1	-	TGTGCCAGCACTCGGGGGGGGACTCGGAGTGAAGCTTTCTTT	CASTRGGTRSEAFF
TRBV11-3	-	TRBJ2-5	-	TGTGCCAGCAGCTTAGGGACAGTCCAAGAGACCCAGTACTTC	CASSLGTVQETQYF
TRBV6-8	TRBD2	TRBJ2-1	once	TGTGCCAGCAGGTCCGGGACTAGCGGGGTTTACAATGAGCAGTTCTTC	CASRSGTSGVYNEQFF
TRBV12-5	-	TRBJ1-5	once	TGTGCCAGCAAGCGGGGGGTTAGCAATCAGCCCCAGCATTTT	CASKRGVSNQPQHF
TRBV5-1	TRBD1	TRBJ1-1	once	TGCGCCAGCAGCCCGACAGGGGGTACTCTGAACACTGAAGCTTTCTTT	CASSPTGGTLNTEAFF
TRBV19	-	TRBJ2-1	-	TGTGCCAGTAGCTCAGACTACTTGGGGAACAATGAGCAGTTCTTC	CASSSDYLGNNEQFF
TRBV19	TRBD1	TRBJ1-2	-	TGTGCCAGTAGCCCCCCCACGGGACAGAGCTTTTCTTCCTATGGCTACACCTTC	CASSPPTGQSFSSYGYTF
TRBV27	TRBD2	TRBJ2-2	few	TGTGCCACCAGTGGGACCGGGGGGGCCGGGGAGCTGTTTTTT	CATSGTGGAGELFF
TRBV9	-	TRBJ2-3	once	TGTGCCAGCAGCCCCCTCGCCGGGGCAGATACGCAGTATTTT	CASSPLAGADTQYF
TRBV7-7	-	TRBJ1-3	-	TGTGCCAGCAGCTTAGGGGCAGGGGCAACGGGAAACACCATATATTTT	CASSLGAGATGNTIYF
TRBV14	-	TRBJ2-3	-	TGTGCCAGCAGCCCGAGAGGAAGCACAGATACGCAGTATTTT	CASSPRGSTDTQYF
TRBV19	-	TRBJ2-3	-	TGTGCCAGTAGTCCACCTGGGGGGCGGGCCAACACAGATACGCAGTATTTT	CASSPPGGRANTDTQYF
TRBV15	-	TRBJ1-3	few	TGTGCCACCAGCGGGGGACCAGGGGTTATCTCTGGAAACACCATATATTTT	CATSGGPGVISGNTIYF
TRBV7-2	-	TRBJ2-7	-	TGTGCCAGCAGCTTTACACCAGGGGACGAGCAGTACTTC	CASSFTPGDEQYF
TRBV18	TRBD1	TRBJ2-2	-	TGTGCCAGCTCACCACAAACAGGGGGCCAGGCCGGGGAGCTGTTTTTT	CASSPQTGGQAGELFF
TRBV19	TRBD1	TRBJ2-7	-	TGTGCCAGTAGTATCGGGACAGGGGTCTACGAGCAGTACTTC	CASSIGTGVYEQYF
TRBV11-3	TRBD2	TRBJ2-1	-	TGTGCCAGCAGCTTAGATTCTAGCGGGAGGTTGAATGAGCAGTTCTTC	CASSLDSSGRLNEQFF